This T cell receptor beta chain appears in the sequencing data of a study of CD8 T cells in ankylosing spondylitis (dated by TCRdb to 2015 to 2018). Describing the broader study: The study profiled T cell receptor beta repertoires in healthy donors and ankylosing spondylitis patients to find disease-linked TCR variants. The full study cohort was made up of 20 to 25 ankylosing spondylitis patients and 108 healthy donors. Peripheral blood was sampled, and synovial fluid was also collected from ankylosing spondylitis patients.

Summary of the overall study and its limitations: A TCR beta motif of about 8 highly homologous amino acid variants appeared characteristic of blood from ankylosing spondylitis patients. The disease-linked clones had a CD8+ phenotype and were found at relatively low frequencies in peripheral blood. Some motif variants were previously reported in synovial fluid and blood of reactive arthritis patients, suggesting common disease-initiation mechanisms. The disease-linked clones were reported as significantly enriched in matched synovial fluid samples from ankylosing spondylitis patients.

The reads were generated on an Illumina HiSeq 2500. TCR beta libraries were prepared by quantitative 5'-RACE with molecular barcodes. On the authors' methods: Disease-linked TCR variants were identified with a new computational method built on a probabilistic model of VDJ rearrangement. TCRdb's own reprocessing of the public reads used fastp at Q25 and MiXCR and kept productive beta chains. For every CDR3 protein sequence, its rows merge into one entry that carries the most common genes and DNA. The V and J calls shown here were made by TCRdb, not taken from the authors' results. The sample table shows approximately 500,000 distinct CDR3 sequences, and 9.5% to 15% are seen once. The top ten hold approximately 7% of the sample. This clonotype was observed a handful of times. There is no known antigen for this receptor. One base away there is no much larger clone; base qualities are not given. The sequence came from a male donor with ankylosing spondylitis. The sequenced sample consisted of blood, either unsorted or a sorted T cell fraction (not recorded which).

In nucleotide form, the sequence is TGTGCCAGCAGTTCTCCGGGACAGCAGTACAATGAGCAGTTCTTC. Its translation is CASSSPGQQYNEQFF. This chain is built from TRBV12-3 or TRBV12-4 and TRBJ2-1, and 7 junctional nucleotides match TRBD1. V and J are trimmed by 4 bases and 4 bases, and the gene matches miss 7 bases of the junction. The CDR3 contains 15 residues, cysteine and phenylalanine counted. Only CDR3 DNA is held: 45 bases, read in frame from base 1.